This T cell receptor beta chain comes out of a study of blood T cells in healthy people across ages. For the study at large: Template switching retrieved approximately one barcoded beta molecule for each two T cells.

Combining a sample-barcoded 5' primer with a J-beta primer mix, a second PCR ran for about 7 to 12 cycles. There were at least 2.5 million CDR3-containing paired-end reads obtained from each sample. One entry per CDR3 protein, called by TCRdb with MiXCR from the 5' RACE reads. The data hold roughly 1.5 million distinct CDR3 sequences, with 42% observed a single time. V was shortened by 6 bases and J by 8 bases, with 13 bases between the two germline ends. The germline gives CDR1 DFQATT, CDR2 SNEGSKA (reference sequence). The CDR3 spans 12 residues. The specimen was blood. The chain combines TRBV20-1 with TRBJ1-4; tentative D call: TRBD1 (5 bases). The sequence derives from a woman between 18 and 30 years old in good health. The CDR3 sequence is CSAGWGNEKLFF. The CDR3 DNA reads as TGCAGTGCAGGGTGGGGGAACGAAAAACTGTTTTTT.